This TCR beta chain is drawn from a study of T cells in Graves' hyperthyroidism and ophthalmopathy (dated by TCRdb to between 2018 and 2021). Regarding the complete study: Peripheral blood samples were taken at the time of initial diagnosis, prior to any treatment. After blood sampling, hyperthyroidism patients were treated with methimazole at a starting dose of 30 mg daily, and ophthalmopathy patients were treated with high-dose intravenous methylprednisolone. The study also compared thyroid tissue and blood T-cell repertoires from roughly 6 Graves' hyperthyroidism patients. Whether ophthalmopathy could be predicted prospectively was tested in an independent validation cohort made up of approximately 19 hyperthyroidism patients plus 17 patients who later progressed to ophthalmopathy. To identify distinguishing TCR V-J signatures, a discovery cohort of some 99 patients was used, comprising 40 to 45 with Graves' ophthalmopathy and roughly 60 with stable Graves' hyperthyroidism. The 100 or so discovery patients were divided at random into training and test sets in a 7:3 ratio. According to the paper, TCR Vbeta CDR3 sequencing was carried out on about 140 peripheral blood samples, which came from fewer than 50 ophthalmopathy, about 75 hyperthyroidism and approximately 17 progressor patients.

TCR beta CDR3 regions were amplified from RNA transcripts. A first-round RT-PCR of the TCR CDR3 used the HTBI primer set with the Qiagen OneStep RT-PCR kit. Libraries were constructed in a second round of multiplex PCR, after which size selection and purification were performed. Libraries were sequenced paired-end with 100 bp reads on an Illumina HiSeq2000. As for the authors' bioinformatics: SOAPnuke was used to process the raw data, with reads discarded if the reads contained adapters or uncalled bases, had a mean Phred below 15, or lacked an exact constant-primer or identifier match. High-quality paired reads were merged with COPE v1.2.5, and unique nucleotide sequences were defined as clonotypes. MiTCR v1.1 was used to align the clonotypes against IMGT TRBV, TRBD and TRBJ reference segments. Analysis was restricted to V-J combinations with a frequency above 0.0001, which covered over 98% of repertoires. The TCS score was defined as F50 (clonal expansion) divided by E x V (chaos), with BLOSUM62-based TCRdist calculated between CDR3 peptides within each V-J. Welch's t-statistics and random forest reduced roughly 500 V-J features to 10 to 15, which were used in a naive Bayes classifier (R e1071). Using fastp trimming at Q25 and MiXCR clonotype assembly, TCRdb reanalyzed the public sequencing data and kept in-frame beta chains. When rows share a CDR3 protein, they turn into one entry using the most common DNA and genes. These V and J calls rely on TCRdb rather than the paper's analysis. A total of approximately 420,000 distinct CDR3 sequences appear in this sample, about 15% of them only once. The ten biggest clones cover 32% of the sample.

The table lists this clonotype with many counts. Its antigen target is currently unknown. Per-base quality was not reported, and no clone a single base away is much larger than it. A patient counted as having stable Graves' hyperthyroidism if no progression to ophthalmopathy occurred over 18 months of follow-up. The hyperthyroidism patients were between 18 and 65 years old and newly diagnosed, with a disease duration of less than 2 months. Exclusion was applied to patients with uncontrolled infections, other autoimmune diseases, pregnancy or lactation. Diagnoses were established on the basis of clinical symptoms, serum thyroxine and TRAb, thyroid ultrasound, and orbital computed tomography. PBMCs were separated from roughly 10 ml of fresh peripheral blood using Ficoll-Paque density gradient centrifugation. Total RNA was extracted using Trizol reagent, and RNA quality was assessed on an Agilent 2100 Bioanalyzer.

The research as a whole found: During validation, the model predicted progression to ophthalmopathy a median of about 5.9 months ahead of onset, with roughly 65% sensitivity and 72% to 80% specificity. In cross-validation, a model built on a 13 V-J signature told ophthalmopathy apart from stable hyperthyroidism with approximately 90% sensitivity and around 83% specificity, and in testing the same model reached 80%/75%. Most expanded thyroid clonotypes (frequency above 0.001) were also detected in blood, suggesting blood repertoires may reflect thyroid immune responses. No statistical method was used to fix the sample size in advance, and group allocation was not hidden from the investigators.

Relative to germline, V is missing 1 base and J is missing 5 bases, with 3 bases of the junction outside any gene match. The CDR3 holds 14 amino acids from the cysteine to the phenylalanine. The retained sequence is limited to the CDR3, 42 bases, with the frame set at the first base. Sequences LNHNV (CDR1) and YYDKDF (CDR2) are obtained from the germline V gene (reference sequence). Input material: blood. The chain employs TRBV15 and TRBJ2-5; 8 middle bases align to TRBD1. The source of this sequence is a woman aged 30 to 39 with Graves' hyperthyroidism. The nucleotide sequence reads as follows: TGTGCCACCAGCAGAGGACAGGGGATGGAGACCCAGTACTTC. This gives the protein CATSRGQGMETQYF. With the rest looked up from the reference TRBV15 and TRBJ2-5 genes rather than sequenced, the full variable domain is DAMVIQNPRYQVTQFGKPVTLSCSQTLNHNVMYWYQQKSSQAPKLLFHYYDKDFNNEADTPDNFQSRRPNTSFCFLDIRSPGLGDTAMYLCATSRGQGMETQYFGPGTRLLVL.